Included here is one TCR beta chain sequence, with context. The V gene's germline CDR1 is SQVTM and CDR2 ANQGSEA. Losses at the gene ends were 0 bases for V and 3 bases for J; bases not matched to a gene: 5. The CDR3 spans 15 residues. The data were obtained in a study of technical replicates of blood from a few donors. Profiling relied on immunoSEQ multiplex PCR, and the TCRdb table lists in-frame clones only, not all of them. The table includes around 83,000 clones, more than 85% detected once. Sequencing was performed on T cells isolated from PBMCs. The clonotype was recovered from a human donor in good health. Some clones in this sample may be carry-over from other donors' samples. The rearrangement uses TRBV29-1 and TRBJ2-3; 8 positions agree with TRBD2. The CDR3 DNA reads TGCAGCGTTGAAGATCGCGGGGGGCAGACAGATACGCAGTATTTT. It codes for CSVEDRGGQTDTQYF.